A selection of T cell receptor beta chains follows, all from one sample in a study of cytomegalovirus exposure and HLA in healthy donors. TCRdb's table, derived via immunoSEQ multiplex PCR, lists solely in-frame clones and lacks some. The profile shows 90,000 to 95,000 clones, 80% of them singletons. What was sequenced was PBMCs. Receptor source: a man between 18 and 35 years old in good health and CMV-seronegative. Each CDR3 is given with its conserved first and last residue. The D gene is left open where the match is weak. Only some rows state a clone size, as once, few, many or a class for expanded clones.

d_call,j_call,v_call,clone_size,cdr3_nt,cdr3_aa
.,TRBJ1-4,TRBV5-1,.,TGCGCCAGCAGCTTGGACGGGGTGGAGAGGGAAAAACTGTTTTTT,CASSLDGVEREKLFF
.,TRBJ2-3,TRBV4-1,few,TGCGCCAGCAGCTCACTAGGACAGAACACAGATACGCAGTATTTT,CASSSLGQNTDTQYF
.,TRBJ2-7,TRBV7-2,.,TGTGCCAGCAGCTTAGGTCGTATGGGGGGTACGTCCTACGAGCAGTACTTC,CASSLGRMGGTSYEQYF
.,TRBJ2-7,TRBV5-8,.,TGTGCCAGCACCTACAAACCCGGGACACTCTCCTACGAGCAGTACTTC,CASTYKPGTLSYEQYF
TRBD1,TRBJ1-2,TRBV7-8,.,TGTGCCAGCAGCTTTTGGACAGGAAATGGCTACACCTTC,CASSFWTGNGYTF
.,TRBJ1-6,TRBV9,.,TGTGCCAGCAGCCCCGCCGGGGGCTCCTATAATTCACCCCTCCACTTT,CASSPAGGSYNSPLHF
TRBD2,TRBJ2-5,TRBV5-4,few,TGTGCCAGCAGCTTGGCCGGTAGCGGGGGAGAGACCCAGTACTTC,CASSLAGSGGETQYF
.,TRBJ2-7,TRBV19,.,TGTGCCAGTAGTGGGTTTGGCAGGGTTGCCTACGAGCAGTACTTC,CASSGFGRVAYEQYF
.,TRBJ1-1,TRBV27,.,TGTGCCAGCAGTCTTACAGGGAACGCTGAAGCTTTCTTT,CASSLTGNAEAFF
.,TRBJ1-2,TRBV7-9,.,TGTGCCAGCAGCTCCGGGGTTGGTGGCTACACCTTC,CASSSGVGGYTF
.,TRBJ1-4,TRBV30,once,TGTGCCTGGAGTGGGCTCCCCGGGAGTGAAAAACTGTTTTTT,CAWSGLPGSEKLFF
TRBD2,TRBJ2-1,TRBV4-1,.,TGCGCCAGCAGCCAAGAGGACGCGGCGGGGGGGCCTAGGAACAATGAGCAGTTCTTC,CASSQEDAAGGPRNNEQFF
.,TRBJ2-6,TRBV18,.,TGTGCCAGCTCACCGCAGGTTTCGGGGGCCAACGTCCTGACTTTC,CASSPQVSGANVLTF
TRBD1,TRBJ2-5,TRBV2,.,TGTGCCAGCAGTGGGGACAGGGGCGGAGAGACCCAGTACTTC,CASSGDRGGETQYF
TRBD2,TRBJ2-1,TRBV4-2,.,TGTGCCAGCAGCCAAGCTGCCGGGGGGGCAGTCAATGAGCAGTTCTTC,CASSQAAGGAVNEQFF
.,TRBJ2-3,TRBV7-8,.,TGTGCCAGCAGTTCGGGGGGCTATGTAAATACGCAGTATTTT,CASSSGGYVNTQYF
.,TRBJ2-7,TRBV5-8,once,TGTGCCAGCAGCTTGGAGTCAGGTTCCTACTACGAGCAGTACTTC,CASSLESGSYYEQYF
.,TRBJ1-1,TRBV5-4,once,TGTGCCAGCAGCCTAAGGGAGGGGACTGAAGCTTTCTTT,CASSLREGTEAFF
.,TRBJ1-1,TRBV12-2,.,TGTGCAAGTCGCTTAGCGCAAGGGAGTTGGGGGGGTGAAGCTTTCTTT,CASRLAQGSWGGEAFF
TRBD1,TRBJ2-5,TRBV2,few,TGTGCCAGCAGCGGGGACAGGACCCAAGAGACCCAGTACTTC,CASSGDRTQETQYF
TRBD1,TRBJ1-1,TRBV27,.,TGTGCCAGCAGTTTCCTGACAGGGGGGGGCACTGAAGCTTTCTTT,CASSFLTGGGTEAFF
TRBD1,TRBJ1-1,TRBV5-4,few,TGTGCCAGCAGCTTGGGAACAGGGGGAGCTTTCTTT,CASSLGTGGAFF
TRBD1,TRBJ1-4,TRBV29-1,.,TGCAGCGTTCGGACAGGGTCTAATGAAAAACTGTTTTTT,CSVRTGSNEKLFF
TRBD1,TRBJ1-6,TRBV30,once,TGTGCCTGGAAGACAGGGGGGGGCTCCTATAATTCACCCCTCCACTTT,CAWKTGGGSYNSPLHF
TRBD1,TRBJ2-7,TRBV27,.,TGTGCCAGCAGTTTATTGGGGACAGGGGACGAGCAGTACTTC,CASSLLGTGDEQYF
.,TRBJ1-5,TRBV6-1,.,TGTGCCAGCAGTGATGGGACTCTTCAACAGCAGCCCCAGCATTTT,CASSDGTLQQQPQHF
TRBD1,TRBJ1-1,TRBV5-1,.,TGCGCCAGCAGCTCTGAGACAGGGATTATCGGTGAAGCTTTCTTT,CASSSETGIIGEAFF
.,TRBJ2-7,TRBV11-2,.,TGTGCCAGCAGCTTAGCAGGAAGTTCGGTCTACGAGCAGTACTTC,CASSLAGSSVYEQYF
.,TRBJ2-7,TRBV10-3,.,TGTGCCATCAGTGAGTGGGGACAAAGCTCCTACGAGCAGTACTTC,CAISEWGQSSYEQYF
.,TRBJ1-3,TRBV15,.,TGTGCCACCAGCAGAGATCTTGGACAAATCTCTGGAAACACCATATATTTT,CATSRDLGQISGNTIYF
.,TRBJ1-4,TRBV29-1,.,TGCAGCGCTCTAGCAGATTATGAAAAACTGTTTTTT,CSALADYEKLFF
TRBD2,TRBJ2-1,TRBV6-1,.,TGTGCCAGCCAAATGACTAGCGGAACCTACAATGAGCAGTTCTTC,CASQMTSGTYNEQFF
TRBD1,TRBJ1-3,TRBV18,.,TGTGCCAGCTCAGAGAATGACAGGGTCGGAAACACCATATATTTT,CASSENDRVGNTIYF
TRBD1,TRBJ1-2,TRBV4-1,.,TGCGCCAGCAGCCAAGACAACACCGGGACAGCCTATGGCTACACCTTC,CASSQDNTGTAYGYTF
.,TRBJ1-6,TRBV5-6,.,TGTGCCAGCAGCTTATCTGAACGCCGGGGGGCCCCTTTTAATTCACCCCTCCACTTT,CASSLSERRGAPFNSPLHF
.,TRBJ1-2,TRBV29-1,.,TGCAGCGTTGGATTGTCGGGTGGAGCCTACACCTTC,CSVGLSGGAYTF
.,TRBJ2-7,TRBV4-1,.,TGCGCCAGCAGGGAAGATTTAGGCAGGCCGTACGAGCAGTACTTC,CASREDLGRPYEQYF
TRBD1,TRBJ1-5,TRBV4-2,.,TGTGCCAGCAGCCACGAGGGACAGCCCGATCAGCCCCAGCATTTT,CASSHEGQPDQPQHF
TRBD1,TRBJ1-5,TRBV7-9,.,TGTGCCAGCAGGGGGACAGGGAGTCAGCCCCAGCATTTT,CASRGTGSQPQHF
TRBD1,TRBJ1-1,TRBV9,.,TGTGCCAGCAGCCCCCTGACAGGGGTAAACACTGAAGCTTTCTTT,CASSPLTGVNTEAFF
TRBD2,TRBJ2-7,TRBV19,.,TGTGCCAGTAGTCCCAGGGAGGGCGAGCAGTACTTC,CASSPREGEQYF
.,TRBJ1-2,TRBV7-2,.,TGTGCCAGCAGCTTAGATCCACATTCAGGCAACTATGGCTACACCTTC,CASSLDPHSGNYGYTF
.,TRBJ1-2,TRBV4-1,.,TGCGCCAGCAGCCAATTGGGAGCTAACTATGGCTACACCTTC,CASSQLGANYGYTF
.,TRBJ1-3,TRBV7-8,.,TGTGTCAGCAGCGCACAGATCAACTCTGGAAACACCATATATTTT,CVSSAQINSGNTIYF
.,TRBJ2-7,TRBV6-5,.,TGTGCCAGCAGCCCAGGGTACTACGAGCAGTACTTC,CASSPGYYEQYF
.,TRBJ1-5,TRBV2,.,TGTGCCAGCAGTGTCCCACAGGCAGATAGCAATCAGCCCCAGCATTTT,CASSVPQADSNQPQHF
.,TRBJ1-4,TRBV25-1,.,TGTGCCAGCAGTGTTCCAGGAGGGGTTAATGAAAAACTGTTTTTT,CASSVPGGVNEKLFF